The TCR beta chain described here comes from a study of CD8 T cells in Susac syndrome (dated by TCRdb to between 2019 and 2020). As for the study more broadly: Whether CD8+ T cell activation and differentiation in Susac syndrome was antigen driven was tested using repertoire sequencing. CD8+ T cell repertoire clonality was compared between over 9 healthy donors, around 14 Susac syndrome patients and 15 or so multiple sclerosis patients. Overall study outcomes, separate from this receptor: The study acknowledged that relatively few individuals were included in the TCR sequencing and HLA analysis.

Reading the germline V gene gives CDR1 MGHDK and CDR2 SYGVNS. From V the trimming removes 0 bases and from J it removes 2 bases, while the gene matches leave 4 bases of the junction unaccounted for. From the cysteine through the phenylalanine, the CDR3 covers 16 amino acids. CDR3 DNA only is kept here, 48 bases in frame from base 1. RNA was extracted using the RNeasy kit, and roughly 0.5 to 1 ug of the RNA was reverse transcribed with random hexamers. TCR beta CDR3 regions were amplified with the immunoSEQ multiplex PCR assay covering 54 Vbeta and 13 Jbeta segments. To correct PCR amplification bias, a synthetic template baseline was used for both primer optimization and computational correction. The paper's processing steps were these. Reads were annotated to V, D and J genes according to IMGT and were analyzed with immunoSEQ Analyzer, with only productive sequences retained. Clonality was computed as one minus Shannon entropy normalized by log2 of the number of productive unique sequences. Public and private clones were assessed among the 100 most prevalent clones of each patient and control. Clones were defined as Susac-specific if absent from the healthy and MS cohorts, from some 1,000 published viral clones and from other ImmuneACCESS disease sequences. Clones were called with MiXCR by TCRdb after fastp trimmed the public reads at Q25, and only in-frame beta chains were retained. Each CDR3 protein appears once, grouped with its most common genes and DNA. For this entry, the V and J calls and clone size follow TCRdb and not the study's own pipeline. In all, the sample holds 200,000 to 250,000 distinct CDR3 sequences, and roughly 92% of those were seen once. Together, the top ten hold about 0.12% of the sample.

Comments on this clonotype: Which antigen it targets is not known. Per-base qualities were not stored, and no clone one base away is much larger.

Peripheral blood CD8+ and CD4+ T cells from healthy donors, Susac syndrome patients and multiple sclerosis patients were profiled using high-throughput TCR beta sequencing. Treatment-naive patients with stable or active relapsing-remitting disease fulfilling revised McDonald criteria were used as multiple sclerosis controls. CD8+ TEMRA cells were enriched by FACS, while bulk CD8+ and CD4+ T cells were purified by magnetic negative isolation. Blood was collected in EDTA tubes and processed within 24 hours, with PBMCs isolated through density gradient centrifugation. PBMCs intended for TCR sequencing were cryopreserved in liquid nitrogen and were subsequently thawed in a 37 degrees C water bath. A purity of at least 90% was achieved for sorted or isolated CD4+, CD8+ and CD8+ TEMRA cells.

This clonotype was obtained from a human donor with multiple sclerosis. Recombination linked TRBV25-1 to TRBJ2-5, with 9 bases aligning to TRBD1. Sequencing was performed on CD8+ T cells from PBMCs. The DNA sequence is as follows: TGTGCCAGCAGTGAATATGACGGGACAGGGCAAGAGACCCAGTACTTC. Translated, it gives CASSEYDGTGQETQYF.